This paragraph covers one TCR beta chain sequence. This clonotype was seen more than once but under ten times. Its antigen is not yet known. Base qualities are not at hand, and no much larger clone is one base apart. The data are from a study of blood T cells in healthy people across ages (dated by TCRdb to about 2015). Study-wide context: In model experiments, template switching captured roughly one uniquely barcoded TCR beta cDNA molecule for every two T cells. Using deep sequencing normalized with unique cDNA molecular identifiers, the study measured how TCR beta repertoire diversity changes with age. The donors were split into four age groups: young (average about 15 years), middle-aged (39), aged (approximately 60) and long-lived (more than 80). Two additional independent replicas of 1 million unique cDNA reads from the same blood draw were analyzed for two donors (one aged 18 to 30 and one aged 80 or older). What the research found in general, with its limitations: Because donor CMV infection status was unknown, age-related changes in expanded clonotypes were potentially confounded. As age increased, observed TCR beta diversity per million T cells dropped in a roughly linear way, and a significant reduction was already evident by age about 36. Compared with the aged group, more naive CD4+ T cells, fewer expanded clones and increased TCR diversity were shown by the long-lived group, suggesting age selection. Bulk unsorted PBMC profiling prevented conclusive comparison of naive and antigen-experienced compartments. Estimates of total diversity based on one million sequenced T cells were considered lower bounds and underestimates. A strong correlation was found between observed TCR beta diversity and the percentage of naive T cells measured by flow cytometry.

Systemically healthy Caucasian individuals from Russia, 39 in total and aged about 6 to 95 years, were included as donors. Each donor gave 8 to 10 milliliters of peripheral blood, drawn into EDTA-treated Vacutainer tubes. Ficoll-Paque density-gradient centrifugation was used to isolate PBMCs, with at least 7 million per sample. Total RNA was extracted from PBMCs with Trizol reagent, with at least 5.5 micrograms obtained per sample. The percentages of naive CD45RAhigh/CD27high T cells were determined by flow cytometry on a PBMC aliquot from every donor. Library generation was performed with 5' RACE. Sequencing was carried out with an Illumina HiSeq 2500. A second roughly 7 to 11 cycle PCR used a sample-barcoded 5' primer and a J-beta primer mix. A template-switch 5' adaptor carrying 12 random nucleotides introduced a unique molecular identifier onto each TCR beta cDNA molecule. Each sample yielded at least 2.5 million CDR3-containing paired-end reads. All of the RNA was converted into first-strand cDNA using the Mint cDNA synthesis kit, with a TRBC-specific oligonucleotide serving as the primer. All cDNA was treated with uracil-DNA glycosylase and then went through a first 18-cycle PCR with the universal primers M1SS and BC2_uni_R. The authors' analysis ran thus. For normalization, 1 million high-quality reads were randomly selected from each sample, with every read carrying a distinct molecular identifier. Instead of being binned into consensus sequences, reads with shared molecular identifiers were discarded. MiTCR, run with a Q25 quality threshold and the strictest error-elimination algorithm, handled CDR3 identification, clonotype clustering and error correction. A nonparametric unseen species model with Euler transformation was used to estimate a lower bound on total TCR beta diversity. TCRdb passed the public sequencing reads through fastp at Q25 and MiXCR, retaining productive beta sequences. Every distinct CDR3 protein forms one entry, paired with its most common genes and DNA. These V and J calls derive from TCRdb rather than the authors' analysis. The sample table lists around 1,000,000 distinct CDR3 sequences, about 25% of them with a count of one. Around 0.75% of the sample is in the top ten clones.

These data also formed part of another study, on T cells of mothers and their children. As the second paper documents: Donors were nine systemically healthy Caucasian individuals: three mothers and their six children. cDNA synthesis used all of the extracted RNA, with about 1.5 ug of RNA in each 15 ul reaction. Sample barcodes and 2-4 random nucleotides were added via the M1S primer in the second PCR. Over 8 million TCR beta CDR3 reads were obtained for each mother, and approximately 3 million reads were obtained for each child. Thymic selection shapes the output of TCR recombination in a similar way in related and unrelated pairs, and inherited differences have a minor effect. Normalized repertoire overlap was always found to be slightly, but never significantly, higher in related mother-child pairs than in unrelated mother-child pairs. With a sensitivity of about 100 clones per million clonotypes, no persistent microchimeric T cell clones were detected. In the study, deep NGS was used to compare the TCR beta repertoires of mothers and children, and features distinguishing related mother-child pairs from unrelated individuals were sought. On average, the children were around 11 +/- 4 years old, while the mothers were roughly 40 +/- 4 years old. Libraries were sequenced on Illumina HiSeq 2000 with 100+100 nt paired-end reads after adapter ligation with NEBNext reagents. To prevent cross-contamination, the mother and child libraries were prepared one month apart and sequenced in separate runs. Each donor had between about 450,000 and 2,100,000 distinct TCR beta clonotypes identified. Naive TCR beta clonotypes were estimated from low-frequency clonotypes matched to each donor's FACS-determined naive share, without sorting.

The sequence was collected from a girl under 10 years old in good health. The sequencing input was blood.

The CDR3 reads CASSQASGGYNEQFF. The DNA is as follows: TGTGCCAGCAGCCAAGCGAGCGGGGGTTACAATGAGCAGTTCTTC. The chain uses TRBV3-1 and TRBJ2-1; TRBD2 lines up with 8 middle nucleotides. Sequences LGHDT (CDR1) and YNNKEL (CDR2) are obtained from the germline V gene (reference sequence). The junction shows trimming of 1 base on V and 4 bases on J, and the gene matches do not reach 3 bases of it. CDR3 length: 15 amino acids, cysteine to phenylalanine. Only CDR3 DNA remains: 45 bases, in frame from the first base.